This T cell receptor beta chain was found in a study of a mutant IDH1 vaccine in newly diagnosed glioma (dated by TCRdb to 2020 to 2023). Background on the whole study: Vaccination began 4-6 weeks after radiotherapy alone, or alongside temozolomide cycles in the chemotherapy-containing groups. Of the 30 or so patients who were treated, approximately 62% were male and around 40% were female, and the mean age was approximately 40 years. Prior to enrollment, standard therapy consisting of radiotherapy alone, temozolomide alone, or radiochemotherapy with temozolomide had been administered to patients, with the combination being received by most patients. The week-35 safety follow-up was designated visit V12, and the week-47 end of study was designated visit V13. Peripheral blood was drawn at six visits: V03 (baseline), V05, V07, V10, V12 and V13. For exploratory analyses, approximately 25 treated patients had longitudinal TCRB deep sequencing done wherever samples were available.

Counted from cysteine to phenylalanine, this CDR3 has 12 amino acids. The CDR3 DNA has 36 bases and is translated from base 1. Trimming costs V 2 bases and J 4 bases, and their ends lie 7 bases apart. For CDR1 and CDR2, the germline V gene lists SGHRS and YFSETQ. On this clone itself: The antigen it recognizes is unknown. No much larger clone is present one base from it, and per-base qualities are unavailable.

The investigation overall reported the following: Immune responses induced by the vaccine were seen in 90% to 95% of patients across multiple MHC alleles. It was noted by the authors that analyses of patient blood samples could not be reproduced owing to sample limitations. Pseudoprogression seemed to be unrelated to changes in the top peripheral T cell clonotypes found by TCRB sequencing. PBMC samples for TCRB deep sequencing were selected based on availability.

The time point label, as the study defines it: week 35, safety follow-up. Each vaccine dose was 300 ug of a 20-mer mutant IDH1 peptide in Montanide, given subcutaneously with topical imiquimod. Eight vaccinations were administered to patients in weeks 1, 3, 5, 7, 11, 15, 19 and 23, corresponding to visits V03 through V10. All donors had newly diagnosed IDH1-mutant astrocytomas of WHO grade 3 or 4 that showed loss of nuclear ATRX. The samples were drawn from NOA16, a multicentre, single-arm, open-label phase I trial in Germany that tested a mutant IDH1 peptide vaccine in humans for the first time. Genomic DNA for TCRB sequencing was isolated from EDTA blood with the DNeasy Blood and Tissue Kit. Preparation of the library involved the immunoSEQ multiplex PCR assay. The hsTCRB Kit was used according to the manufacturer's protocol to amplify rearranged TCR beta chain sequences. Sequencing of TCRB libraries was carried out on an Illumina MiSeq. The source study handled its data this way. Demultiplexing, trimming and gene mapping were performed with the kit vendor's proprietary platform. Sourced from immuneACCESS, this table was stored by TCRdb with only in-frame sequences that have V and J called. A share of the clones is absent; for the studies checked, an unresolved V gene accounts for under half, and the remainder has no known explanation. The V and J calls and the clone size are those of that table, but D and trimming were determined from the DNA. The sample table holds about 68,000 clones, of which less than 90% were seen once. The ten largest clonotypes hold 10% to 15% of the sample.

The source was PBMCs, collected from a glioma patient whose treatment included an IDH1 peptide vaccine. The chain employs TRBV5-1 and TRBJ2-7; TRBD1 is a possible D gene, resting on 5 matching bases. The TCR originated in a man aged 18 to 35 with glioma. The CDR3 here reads CASSLGAYEQYF. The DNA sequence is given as TGCGCCAGCAGCTTAGGGGCTTACGAGCAGTACTTC. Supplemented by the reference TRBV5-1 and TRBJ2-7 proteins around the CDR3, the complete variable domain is KAGVTQTPRYLIKTRGQQVTLSCSPISGHRSVSWYQQTPGQGLQFLFEYFSETQRNKGNFPGRFSGRQFSNSRSEMNVSTLELGDSALYLCASSLGAYEQYFGPGTRLTVT.